The present T cell receptor (beta chain) was sequenced within a study of response to subunit inactivated influenza vaccine. Study-wide findings and caveats: T cells newly recruited by each seasonal influenza vaccination are few, the authors suggested.

As for this clonotype: Its antigen remains unidentified.

TCRdb passed the RT-PCR reads through MiXCR, listing each CDR3 protein once. The data show 500,000 to 650,000 distinct CDR3 sequences, 7.6% seen once. The material was PBMCs from blood, obtained about 23 months after vaccination. This TCR was sampled from a man between 50 and 70 years old who received an inactivated influenza vaccine.

CDR3 in DNA: TGTGCCAGCTCACCAGGCGCCGTCCACGGCTACACCTTC. It codes for CASSPGAVHGYTF. The rearrangement uses TRBV18 and TRBJ1-2; D not certain. The V end lost 2 bases, the J end lost 8 bases, and 12 bases lay between the germline ends. The germline gives CDR1 KGHSH, CDR2 LQKENI. The CDR3 runs 13 residues.